This TCR beta chain came from a study of early T cells in non-severe SARS-CoV-2 infection. Per the germline V gene, CDR1 is SGHTA and CDR2 is FQGNSA. V lost 5 bases and J 0 bases, leaving 18 bases between the germline ends. CDR3 size: 17 residues. TCRdb used MiXCR to reprocess the 5' RACE reads, holding one entry per CDR3 protein. In the table there are about 30,000 distinct CDR3 sequences, roughly 6% of which are singletons. Sample: whole blood. The chain carries TRBV7-2 and TRBJ2-3; TRBD2 might be the D (7 bases). This clonotype was sampled from an adult who was a healthcare worker with PCR-confirmed SARS-CoV-2 infection or an uninfected control (not recorded which). The CDR3 loop is CASSLLGGGASTDTQYF. DNA of the CDR3: TGTGCCAGCAGCCTACTAGGAGGGGGGGCTAGCACAGATACGCAGTATTTT.